This T cell receptor (beta chain) emerged from a study of blood T cell repertoires in COVID-19. The overall study: Researchers got acute and convalescent COVID-19 samples from the United States, Italy and Spain. T cells, B-cell-depleted T cells, or PBMCs provided the cDNA or gDNA that served as material.

As originally analysed: Scientists estimated how many nucleated cells there were by amplifying reference gene primers. The assay was immunoSEQ multiplex PCR, and TCRdb's table has in-frame clones only and misses some. V and J calls and clone size come straight from that table; D and trimming were deduced from the DNA. The sample lists about 110,000 clones, 80% to 85% seen once, with 4% to 5.5% in the top ten. CDR3 size: 16 residues. Germline CDR1 reads KGHSH; CDR2 reads LQKENI. V lost 5 bases, J lost 5 bases, and 9 bases stayed unmatched. The gene calls are TRBV18 and TRBJ2-3; the match to TRBD1 covers 11 bases. This TCR was recovered from a man between 65 and 85 years old with acute or convalescent COVID-19. Sequenced sample: peripheral blood. The chain's CDR3 is CASSNAGQGVEDTQYF. In DNA, the CDR3 is TGTGCCAGCTCAAACGCGGGACAGGGGGTGGAAGATACGCAGTATTTT.